The 9 T cell receptor beta chains reported below all come from one sample, sequenced in a study of T-cell reconstitution after alpha-beta-depleted transplantation in children. During its preparation, the TCRbeta library received unique molecular identifiers. TCRdb used MiXCR to reprocess the PCR reads, holding one entry per CDR3 protein. There are roughly 250,000 distinct CDR3 sequences in the sample; 6.5% to 9% occur only once, and approximately 6.3% lies in the top ten. The sample consisted of PBMCs, mostly from graft donor cells, taken 180 days after TCRalphabeta/CD19-depleted stem cell transplant. Every receptor here comes from a male patient younger than 18 who had a stem cell transplant for acute lymphoblastic leukemia, so the T cells may come from the graft donor.

This clonotype appeared many times. The genes are TRBV20-1 and TRBJ2-7; 7 bases map to TRBD2. This CDR3 has 14 amino acids. Germline lookup yields CDR1 DFQATT and CDR2 SNEGSKA (reference sequence). The V and J ends lost 3 bases and 5 bases, in that order; junction bases with no gene match: 10. In DNA form, the CDR3 reads TGCAGTGCTAGTCATCCCGGGGGGAGGGACGAGCAGTACTTC. It codes for CSASHPGGRDEQYF.

This clonotype was counted many times. This chain joins TRBV24-1 and TRBJ1-5; unclear D gene. Germline V lookup: CDR1 KGHDR, CDR2 SFDVKD. The ends were cut back, 3 bases at V and 4 bases at J, with 3 bases in the middle. This CDR3 region has 12 residues. CDR3 nucleotide sequence: TGTGCCACCAGTGATCCAAATCAGCCCCAGCATTTT. As protein: CATSDPNQPQHF.

This clonotype was observed at least ten times. CDR3 loop: CASSTGTGTNEKLFF. The DNA of the CDR3 is TGCGCCAGCAGCACCGGGACAGGGACTAATGAAAAACTGTTTTTT. This rearrangement joins TRBV5-1 to TRBJ1-4; 9 nucleotides match TRBD1. Losses at the gene ends were 4 bases for V and 2 bases for J; bases not matched to a gene: 3. Germline-derived CDR1 and CDR2 are SGHRS and YFSETQ. This CDR3 has 15 amino acids.

The rearrangement joins TRBV20-1 to TRBJ2-1; D gene unclear. CDR1 and CDR2 from the germline V gene are DFQATT and SNEGSKA (reference sequence). The V end was cut by 3 bases, the J end by 6 bases, with 18 bases between. CDR3 size: 15 residues. The CDR3 DNA sequence: TGCAGTGCTAGTGAAGGGCCTCTCATGGCCAATGAGCAGTTCTTC. Protein: CSASEGPLMANEQFF.

This clonotype was seen at least ten times. The chain recombines TRBV27 with TRBJ2-7, with a possible D match to TRBD2 (5 bases). V lost 0 bases to trimming and J lost 4 bases, with 13 bases between them. This CDR3 region has 15 residues. Germline V lookup: CDR1 MNHEY, CDR2 SMNVEV (reference sequence). The CDR3 sequence: CASSLSGDTLYEQYF. The DNA of the CDR3 is TGTGCCAGCAGTTTATCGGGAGACACCCTATACGAGCAGTACTTC.

This clonotype was counted many times. This chain uses TRBV12-3 or TRBV12-4 with TRBJ1-5, with D hard to call. The CDR3 spans 14 residues. Trimming pared 2 bases from V and 3 bases from J, leaving 8 bases between. The CDR3 DNA reads TGTGCCAGCAGTTTAACGACACACAATCAGCCCCAGCATTTT. This codes for CASSLTTHNQPQHF.

This clonotype occurred many times. The chain joins TRBV13 to TRBJ1-2; maybe TRBD1 (6 bases). V lost 5 bases to trimming and J lost 4 bases, with 17 bases between them. CDR3 length equals 15 residues. Germline values: CDR1 PRHDT, CDR2 FYEKMQ (reference sequence). CDR3 loop: CASSPEAQGSYGYTF. The DNA for the CDR3 is TGTGCCAGCAGCCCAGAAGCGCAGGGGAGCTATGGCTACACCTTC.

Note on this clonotype: A clone one base away is much larger, so this may be a read error. This sequence joins TRBV12-3 or TRBV12-4 and TRBJ1-1; tentative D call: TRBD1 (5 bases). The CDR3 spans 13 residues. The CDR3 is CASSSRQNTQAFF. The CDR3 bases are TGTGCCAGCAGCTCCAGACAGAACACTCAAGCTTTCTTT.

This chain connects TRBV4-2 to TRBJ1-5; 8 bases line up with TRBD1. Germline V gene data show CDR1 as LGHNA and CDR2 as YNFKEQ. This CDR3 is built from 15 residues. The junction had 7 bases not matched to a gene; V was cut back by 3 bases and J by 6 bases. The CDR3 DNA reads TGTGCCAGCAGCCATAACAGGGGGTTTAGTCAGCCCCAGCATTTT. Encoded protein: CASSHNRGFSQPQHF.